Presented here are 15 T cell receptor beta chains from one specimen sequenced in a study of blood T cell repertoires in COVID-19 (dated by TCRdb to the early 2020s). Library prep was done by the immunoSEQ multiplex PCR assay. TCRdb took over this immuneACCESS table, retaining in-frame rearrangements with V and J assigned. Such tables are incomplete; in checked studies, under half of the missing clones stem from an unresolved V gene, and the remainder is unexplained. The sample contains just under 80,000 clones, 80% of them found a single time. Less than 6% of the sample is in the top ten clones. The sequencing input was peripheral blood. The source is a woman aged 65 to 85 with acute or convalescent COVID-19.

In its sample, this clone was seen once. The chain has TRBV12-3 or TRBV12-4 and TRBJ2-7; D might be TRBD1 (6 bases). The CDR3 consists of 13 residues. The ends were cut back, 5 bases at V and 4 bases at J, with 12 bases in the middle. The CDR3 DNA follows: TGTGCCAGCAGTCCCGACGGGACATACGAGCAGTACTTC. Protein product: CASSPDGTYEQYF.

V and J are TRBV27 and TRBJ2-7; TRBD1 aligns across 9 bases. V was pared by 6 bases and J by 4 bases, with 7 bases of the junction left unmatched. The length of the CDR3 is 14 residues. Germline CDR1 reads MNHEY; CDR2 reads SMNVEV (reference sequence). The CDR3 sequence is CASRFTGGGYEQYF. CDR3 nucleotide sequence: TGTGCCAGCAGGTTTACAGGGGGCGGTTACGAGCAGTACTTC.

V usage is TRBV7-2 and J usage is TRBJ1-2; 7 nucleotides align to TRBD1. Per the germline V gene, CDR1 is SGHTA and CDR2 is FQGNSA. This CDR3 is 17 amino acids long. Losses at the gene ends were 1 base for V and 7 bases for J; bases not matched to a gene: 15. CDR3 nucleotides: TGTGCCAGCAGCTTAGGACCAGCAGGGGGTACGTTCGGTGGCTACACCTTC. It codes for CASSLGPAGGTFGGYTF.

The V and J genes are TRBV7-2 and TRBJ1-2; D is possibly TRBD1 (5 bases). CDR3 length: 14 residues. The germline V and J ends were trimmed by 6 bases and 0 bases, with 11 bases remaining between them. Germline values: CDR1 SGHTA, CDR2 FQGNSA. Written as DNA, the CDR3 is TGTGCCAGCAGTAGGCAGGGCACTAACTATGGCTACACCTTC. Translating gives CASSRQGTNYGYTF.

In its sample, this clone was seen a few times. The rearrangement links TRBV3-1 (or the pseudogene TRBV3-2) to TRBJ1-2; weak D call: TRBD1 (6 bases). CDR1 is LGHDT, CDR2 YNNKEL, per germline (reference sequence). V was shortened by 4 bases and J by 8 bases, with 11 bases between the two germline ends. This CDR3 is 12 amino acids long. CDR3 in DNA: TGTGCCAGCAGCCGGGACATCGGGGGCTACACCTTC. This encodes CASSRDIGGYTF.

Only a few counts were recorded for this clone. DNA of the CDR3: TGTGCCAGCAGCAGCGGACGCCTTAACGCTTTCTTT. Translated, it gives CASSSGRLNAFF. The gene calls are TRBV7-9 and TRBJ1-1, with D hard to call. The CDR3 is 12 residues long. Trimming removed 5 bases from V and 11 bases from J, with 15 bases in between. CDR1 SEHNR and CDR2 FQNEAQ come from the germline V gene (reference sequence).

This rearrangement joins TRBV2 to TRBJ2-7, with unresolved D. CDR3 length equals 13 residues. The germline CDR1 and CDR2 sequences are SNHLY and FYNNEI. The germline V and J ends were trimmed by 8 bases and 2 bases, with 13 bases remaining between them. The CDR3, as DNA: TGTGCCAGCCGTAGAGACTTAGCCTACGAGCAGTACTTC. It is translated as CASRRDLAYEQYF.

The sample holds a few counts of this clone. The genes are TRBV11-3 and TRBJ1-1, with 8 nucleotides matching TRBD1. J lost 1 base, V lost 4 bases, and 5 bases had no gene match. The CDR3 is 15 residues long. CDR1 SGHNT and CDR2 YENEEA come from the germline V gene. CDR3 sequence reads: CASSSRGQWNTEAFF. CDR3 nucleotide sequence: TGTGCCAGCAGCTCCAGGGGGCAATGGAACACTGAAGCTTTCTTT.

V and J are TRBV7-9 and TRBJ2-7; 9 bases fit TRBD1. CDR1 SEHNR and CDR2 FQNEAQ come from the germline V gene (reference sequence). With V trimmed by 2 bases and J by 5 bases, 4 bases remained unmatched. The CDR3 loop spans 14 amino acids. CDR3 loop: CASSLRDRVHEQYF. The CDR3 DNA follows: TGTGCCAGCAGCTTACGGGACAGGGTACACGAGCAGTACTTC.

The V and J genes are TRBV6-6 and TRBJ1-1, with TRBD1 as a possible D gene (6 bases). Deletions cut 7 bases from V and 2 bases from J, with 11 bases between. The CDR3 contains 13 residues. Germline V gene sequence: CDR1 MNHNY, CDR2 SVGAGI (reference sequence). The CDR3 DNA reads TGTGCCAGCATAGACAGGCTAAACACTGAAGCTTTCTTT. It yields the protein CASIDRLNTEAFF.

The CDR3 reads CASSYGTGDYEQYF. The CDR3 DNA follows: TGTGCCAGCAGCTACGGGACAGGGGACTACGAGCAGTACTTC. This chain joins TRBV3-1 (or the pseudogene TRBV3-2) and TRBJ2-7, with TRBD1 matching 10 bases. The CDR3 is made up of 14 amino acids. Losses at the gene ends were 5 bases for V and 3 bases for J; bases not matched to a gene: 4. Germline V gene lookup returns CDR1 LGHDT and CDR2 YNNKEL (reference sequence).

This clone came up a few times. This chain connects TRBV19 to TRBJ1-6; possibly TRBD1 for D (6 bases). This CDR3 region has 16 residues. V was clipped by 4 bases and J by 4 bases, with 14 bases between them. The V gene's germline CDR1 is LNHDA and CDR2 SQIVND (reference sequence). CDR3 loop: CASSTAHRAYNSPLHF. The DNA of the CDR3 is TGTGCCAGTAGTACCGCACACAGGGCTTATAATTCACCCCTCCACTTT.

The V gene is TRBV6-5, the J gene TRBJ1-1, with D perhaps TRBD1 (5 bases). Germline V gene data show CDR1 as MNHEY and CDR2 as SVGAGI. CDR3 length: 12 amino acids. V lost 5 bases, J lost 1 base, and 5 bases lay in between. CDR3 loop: CASSTGNTEAFF. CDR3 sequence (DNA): TGTGCCAGCAGTACAGGGAACACTGAAGCTTTCTTT.

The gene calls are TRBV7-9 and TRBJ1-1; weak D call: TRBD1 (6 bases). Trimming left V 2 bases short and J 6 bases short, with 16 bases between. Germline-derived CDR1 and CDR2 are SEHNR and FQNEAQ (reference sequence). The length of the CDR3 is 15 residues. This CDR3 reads CASSLNLQGRAEAFF. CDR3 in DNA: TGTGCCAGCAGCTTAAATTTGCAGGGGCGGGCTGAAGCTTTCTTT.

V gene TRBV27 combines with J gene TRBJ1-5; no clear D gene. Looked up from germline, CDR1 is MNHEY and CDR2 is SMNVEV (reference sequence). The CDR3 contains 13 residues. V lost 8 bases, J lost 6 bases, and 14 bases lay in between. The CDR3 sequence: CASGRTGGQPQHF. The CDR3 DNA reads TGTGCCAGCGGGAGGACCGGCGGTCAGCCCCAGCATTTT.